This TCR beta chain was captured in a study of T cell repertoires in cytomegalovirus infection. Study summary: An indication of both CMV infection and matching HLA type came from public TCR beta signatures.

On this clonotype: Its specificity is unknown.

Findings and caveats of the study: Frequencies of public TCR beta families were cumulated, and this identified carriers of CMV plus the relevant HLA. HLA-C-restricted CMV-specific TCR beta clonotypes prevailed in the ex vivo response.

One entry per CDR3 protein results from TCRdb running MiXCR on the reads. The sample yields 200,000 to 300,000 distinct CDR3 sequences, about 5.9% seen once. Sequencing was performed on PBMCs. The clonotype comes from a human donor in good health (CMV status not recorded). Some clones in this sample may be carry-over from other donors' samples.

The CDR3 is CAVAGGTYEQFF. The CDR3 DNA is TGTGCCGTAGCGGGGGGCACCTATGAGCAGTTCTTC. This sequence joins TRBV19 and TRBJ2-1, with TRBD2 matching over 10 bases. After removal of 11 bases from V and 8 bases from J, the junction contained 6 bases not matched to a gene. The germline gives CDR1 LNHDA, CDR2 SQIVND (reference sequence). CDR3 length: 12 residues. The full variable domain, completed using reference TRBV19 and TRBJ2-1, is DGGITQSPKYLFRKEGQNVTLSCEQNLNHDAMYWYRQDPGQGLRLIYYSQIVNDFQKGDIAEGYSVSREKKESFPLTVTSAQKNPTAFYLCAVAGGTYEQFFGPGTRLTVL.